The 7 T cell receptor beta chains below were found in one sample sequenced in a study of shared clonotypes between healthy human individuals. Produced via immunoSEQ multiplex PCR; TCRdb's table is partial and in-frame only. The sample includes 600,000 to 700,000 clones, 60% to 75% seen only once; the top ten take roughly 1.9%. The specimen sequenced was memory CD4+ T cells sorted from blood. Subset in this sample: CD45RA-negative fraction. The receptors were gathered from a woman aged 25 to 39 in good health.

This chain links TRBV25-1 with TRBJ2-1; no definite D call. Trimming removed 8 bases at V and 3 bases at J, with 14 bases between. The germline gives CDR1 MGHDK, CDR2 SYGVNS. CDR3 size: 14 residues. The CDR3 reads CASQGTSLYNEQFF. The CDR3 DNA follows: TGTGCCAGCCAAGGCACCTCCCTCTACAATGAGCAGTTCTTC.

This sequence joins TRBV28 and TRBJ1-5; D not resolved. The CDR3 consists of 14 residues. The germline V gene has CDR1 MDHEN and CDR2 SYDVKM. V was clipped by 6 bases and J by 3 bases, with 12 bases between them. As DNA, the CDR3 is TGTGCCAGCAGAACCCCCCTTATCAATCAGCCCCAGCATTTT. Protein: CASRTPLINQPQHF.

This clone was detected only once. The CDR3 loop reads CASSLGTSGSSTDTQYF. In nucleotides, the CDR3 is TGTGCCAGCAGCTTAGGGACTAGCGGGAGTAGTACAGATACGCAGTATTTT. This chain joins TRBV7-2 and TRBJ2-3; 13 nucleotides align to TRBD2. From germline, CDR1 is SGHTA and CDR2 FQGNSA. Trimming removed 1 base from V and 3 bases from J; junction bases left unmatched: 4. The CDR3 has 17 residues.

Written as DNA, the CDR3 is TGCGCCAGCAGTGAAGGGACAGGGGTTTCAGAGACCCAGTACTTC. Its translation is CASSEGTGVSETQYF. V gene TRBV10-1 combines with J gene TRBJ2-5; 10 bases are shared with TRBD1. The CDR3 extends over 15 amino acids. With V trimmed by 3 bases and J by 4 bases, 5 bases remained unmatched. The germline gives CDR1 WNHNN, CDR2 SYGVQD (reference sequence).

The table lists this clone with a few counts. In the same sample, other DNA sequences code for this CDR3. This sequence joins TRBV7-7 and TRBJ2-1, with D perhaps assigned TRBD1 or TRBD2 (6 bases each). The CDR3 is 15 residues long. Per germline, CDR1 SSHAT and CDR2 FNYEAQ (reference sequence). Trimming removed 2 bases at V and 4 bases at J, with 12 bases between. The CDR3 sequence is CASSLTGASYNEQFF. CDR3 nucleotides: TGTGCCAGCAGCTTAACGGGGGCTTCGTACAATGAGCAGTTCTTC.

This chain links TRBV6-1 with TRBJ2-5, with a weak D call TRBD2 (6 bases). Trimming left V 4 bases short and J 1 base short, with 13 bases between. Germline assignment: CDR1 MNHNS and CDR2 SASEGT. This CDR3 has 15 residues. CDR3 protein: CASSVVGGVQETQYF. CDR3 in DNA: TGTGCCAGCAGTGTCGTGGGAGGCGTCCAAGAGACCCAGTACTTC.

Notes on this clone: The identical CDR3 is also encoded by other nucleotide sequences in the sample. The chain employs TRBV2 and TRBJ2-7, with no clear D. V lost 8 bases to trimming and J lost 1 base, with 9 bases between them. The V gene's germline CDR1 is SNHLY and CDR2 FYNNEI. There are 12 residues in the CDR3. CDR3 DNA sequence: TGTGCCAGCGTGGGTAGATCCTACGAGCAGTACTTC. It encodes CASVGRSYEQYF.